Listed below are T cell receptor beta chains from one sample, sequenced in a study of post-analysis software for immune sequencing data. TCRdb ran MiXCR on the PCR reads and lists one entry per CDR3 protein. The sample contains 750,000 to 950,000 distinct CDR3 sequences, around 53% of which appear only once. The sequenced material came from blood. These receptors were collected from a girl aged 10-17 years with multiple sclerosis. Each CDR3 is given with its conserved first and last residue. The D gene is left open where the match is weak. Only part of the rows carry a size: once, few, many, or a class if the clone is expanded.

-	TRBV20-1	TRBJ2-3	-	CSARGVGGLRQYF	TGCAGTGCTAGAGGAGTGGGCGGCCTCCGGCAGTATTTT
few	TRBV12-3/TRBV12-4	TRBJ2-7	TRBD1	CASSRQGQVGSYEQYF	TGTGCCAGCAGTCGGCAGGGACAGGTGGGCTCCTACGAGCAGTACTTC
-	TRBV20-1	TRBJ2-1	-	CSARSLAYYNEQFF	TGCAGTGCTAGAAGTCTAGCGTACTACAATGAGCAGTTCTTC
many	TRBV5-6	TRBJ2-5	-	CASSHRDQETQYF	TGTGCCAGCAGTCACCGGGACCAAGAGACCCAGTACTTC
-	TRBV5-1	TRBJ1-4	-	CASSLEGIGEKLFF	TGCGCCAGCAGCTTGGAAGGGATTGGGGAAAAACTGTTTTTT
-	TRBV20-1	TRBJ2-5	TRBD2	CSARDIGLAGGDNEQYF	TGCAGTGCTAGAGATATAGGGCTAGCGGGGGGAGACAATGAGCAGTACTTC
-	TRBV4-2	TRBJ2-7	-	CASSQFGGPYEQYF	TGTGCCAGCAGCCAATTCGGAGGCCCCTACGAGCAGTACTTC
few	TRBV4-1	TRBJ2-5	-	CASSHPGAPQETQYF	TGCGCCAGCAGCCACCCGGGGGCGCCCCAAGAGACCCAGTACTTC
-	TRBV6-5	TRBJ1-1	-	CASTGGERNTEAFF	TGTGCCAGCACCGGAGGTGAGAGAAACACTGAAGCTTTCTTT
few	TRBV10-3	TRBJ1-2	-	CAISEFPVQGHYTF	TGTGCCATCAGTGAGTTTCCGGTGCAGGGCCACTACACCTTC
-	TRBV5-1	TRBJ2-1	-	CASSLDISTYNEQFF	TGCGCCAGCAGCTTGGATATTAGTACCTACAATGAGCAGTTCTTC
few	TRBV2	TRBJ2-7	-	CASSETTAEEQYF	TGTGCCAGCAGCGAAACGACAGCGGAGGAGCAGTACTTC
-	TRBV20-1	TRBJ2-3	TRBD2	CSAAGDRTDTQYF	TGCAGTGCCGCGGGGGACCGAACAGATACGCAGTATTTT
-	TRBV9	TRBJ2-1	TRBD1	CASSTRQGPNNEQFF	TGTGCCAGCAGCACCCGACAGGGCCCCAACAATGAGCAGTTCTTC
few	TRBV29-1	TRBJ2-7	-	CSVEGIRGTYEQYF	TGCAGCGTTGAAGGCATCAGGGGAACGTACGAGCAGTACTTC
few	TRBV7-8	TRBJ2-2	-	CASSLGYTGELFF	TGTGCCAGCAGCCTCGGTTACACCGGGGAGCTGTTTTTT
-	TRBV4-2	TRBJ2-2	TRBD1	CASSQVGVDRVRTGELFF	TGTGCCAGCAGCCAAGTGGGAGTAGACAGGGTCCGCACCGGGGAGCTGTTTTTT
few	TRBV5-1	TRBJ2-7	TRBD1	CASSRSGTGMGEQYF	TGCGCCAGCAGCCGTTCCGGGACAGGGATGGGCGAGCAGTACTTC
-	TRBV5-1	TRBJ2-5	-	CASRGENEKTQYF	TGCGCCAGCAGAGGAGAAAACGAGAAGACCCAGTACTTC
-	TRBV5-1	TRBJ2-7	-	CASSPLVDYEQYF	TGCGCCAGCAGCCCTTTGGTTGACTACGAGCAGTACTTC
-	TRBV9	TRBJ2-3	TRBD1	CASSPRTHAGGTQYF	TGTGCCAGCAGCCCCCGGACTCATGCAGGGGGTACGCAGTATTTT
few	TRBV5-1	TRBJ1-6	-	CASSLVVGISVPLHF	TGCGCCAGCAGCTTGGTAGTGGGGATTTCGGTCCCCCTCCACTTT
-	TRBV7-7	TRBJ1-5	TRBD1	CAITGTGGGAGQPQHF	TGTGCCATCACCGGGACAGGGGGCGGGGCGGGTCAGCCCCAGCATTTT
-	TRBV10-3	TRBJ2-3	TRBD2	CAIRTTSGEVTDTQYF	TGTGCCATCAGGACGACTAGCGGGGAGGTCACAGATACGCAGTATTTT
-	TRBV10-3	TRBJ2-7	-	CAISFLSGEQYF	TGTGCCATCAGTTTTCTCTCGGGGGAGCAGTACTTC
-	TRBV29-1	TRBJ2-7	-	CSVEGRQTEQYF	TGCAGCGTTGAAGGTCGACAGACCGAGCAGTACTTC
-	TRBV7-9	TRBJ1-6	-	CASSLGPFGSPLHF	TGTGCCAGCAGCTTAGGTCCGTTCGGTTCACCTCTCCACTTT
-	TRBV5-1	TRBJ2-5	-	CASSGGTPRETQYF	TGCGCCAGCAGCGGCGGGACTCCGCGAGAGACCCAGTACTTC
-	TRBV27	TRBJ2-7	TRBD2	CASRLREGVTYEQYF	TGTGCCAGCAGACTTCGGGAGGGGGTTACCTACGAGCAGTACTTC
-	TRBV29-1	TRBJ1-1	TRBD1	CSATKTGENTEAFF	TGCAGCGCCACGAAGACAGGGGAGAACACTGAAGCTTTCTTT
-	TRBV10-3	TRBJ1-2	TRBD1	CAISGTGQGNYDYTF	TGTGCCATCAGTGGGACGGGACAGGGGAACTATGACTACACCTTC
-	TRBV12-3/TRBV12-4	TRBJ2-7	-	CASSPLHVGLYEQYF	TGTGCCAGCAGCCCTTTGCATGTGGGACTGTACGAGCAGTACTTC
-	TRBV3-1	TRBJ2-7	-	CASSQGPGPGSYEQYF	TGTGCCAGCAGCCAAGGTCCGGGCCCAGGGTCCTACGAGCAGTACTTC
few	TRBV20-1	TRBJ2-7	TRBD2	CSARLAGGPSHEQYF	TGCAGTGCTAGGCTAGCGGGAGGGCCCTCCCACGAGCAGTACTTC
-	TRBV7-2	TRBJ2-7	-	CASSKTVEISYEQYF	TGTGCCAGCAGCAAGACGGTGGAAATCTCCTACGAGCAGTACTTC
few	TRBV15	TRBJ2-7	-	CATSNGPLREQYF	TGTGCCACCAGCAATGGGCCCCTTCGCGAGCAGTACTTC
-	TRBV9	TRBJ1-2	-	CASSVAGAGYGYTF	TGTGCCAGCAGCGTAGCGGGCGCCGGGTATGGCTACACCTTC
once	TRBV12-3/TRBV12-4	TRBJ2-5	-	CASSLVGLPGEETQYF	TGTGCCAGCAGTTTAGTGGGCCTCCCAGGGGAAGAGACCCAGTACTTC
-	TRBV6-5	TRBJ2-7	TRBD1	CASSMDRGETYEQYF	TGTGCCAGCAGTATGGACAGGGGGGAAACCTACGAGCAGTACTTC
-	TRBV6-5	TRBJ2-3	-	CASSYRGLGTDTQYF	TGTGCCAGCAGTTACCGGGGCCTCGGCACAGATACGCAGTATTTT
-	TRBV7-4	TRBJ2-3	-	CASTPSGGQSTDTQYF	TGTGCCAGCACCCCGTCGGGGGGACAGAGCACAGATACGCAGTATTTT
-	TRBV20-1	TRBJ2-3	TRBD2	CSARERRTSPGGDTQYF	TGCAGTGCTAGAGAAAGGCGGACTAGCCCCGGGGGTGATACGCAGTATTTT